The present entry profiles one T cell receptor (beta chain) with its context. Its antigen is unknown. No quality values exist for individual bases; no much larger clone is one base distant. The data originate from a study of OX40 agonist ivuxolimab in advanced cancers. Context from the whole study: The costimulatory receptor OX40 (CD134) was targeted by ivuxolimab, a fully human IgG2 agonistic monoclonal antibody. Peripheral TCRbeta sequencing aimed to test whether ivuxolimab altered TCR sequence diversity and caused clonal T-cell expansion. Partial responses were achieved by three dose-escalation patients, of whom one had hepatocellular carcinoma and two had cutaneous melanoma. Of the roughly 51 patients in dose escalation, 19 had hepatocellular carcinoma, some 15 had melanoma, 9 had renal cell carcinoma and 9 had head and neck cancer. The paper describes the monotherapy dose-escalation part (N of about 47 patients) of the phase I trial of ivuxolimab. Intravenous ivuxolimab was administered to patients every 2 weeks at six dose levels: 0.01, 0.1, 0.3, 1.5, 3 and 10 mg/kg. Prior anti-PD-1, anti-PD-L1 or anti-CTLA-4 therapy was permitted, and 40% of dose-escalation patients had received checkpoint inhibitors. In the dose-escalation cohort, roughly 80% of patients were male, and the mean age was around 60 years, with a range of about 23 to 90.

Patients with a history of autoimmune disease or receiving systemic immunosuppression were excluded from the trial. Peripheral blood for TCR sequencing was drawn from every dose cohort at baseline, at cycle 4 day 1 and at cycle 7 day 1. The samples were drawn from a first-in-human, open-label, multicenter phase I dose-escalation trial of ivuxolimab. The trial enrolled adults with locally advanced or metastatic head and neck squamous cell, hepatocellular, melanoma or renal cell carcinoma. Before TCR sequencing, CD4+ T cells and CD8+ T cells were sorted from peripheral blood as separate populations. To sequence the TCRbeta CDR3 region, genomic DNA was isolated from the sorted cells. The immunoSEQ Assay was used to sequence the TCRbeta CDR3 regions. In TCRdb, the immuneACCESS table is reduced to in-frame sequences with V and J assigned. These tables do not hold every clone; where another copy was compared, an unresolved V gene accounts for under half, and the others remain unexplained. In this sample the table shows tens of thousands of clones, approximately 89% of which occur a single time. The leading ten clones occupy around 2.3% of the sample.

The CDR3, cysteine through phenylalanine, is 13 amino acids long. Only the CDR3 part of the read is kept: 39 bases, read in frame from the first base. CDR1 and CDR2 are drawn from the germline V gene (reference sequence): SEHNR, FQNEAQ. V is shortened by 0 bases, J by 4 bases, and the region joining them spans 7 bases. What the work shows at the level of the full study, not this receptor alone: Clonal expansion of both CD4+ and CD8+ blood T cells was observed from baseline to week 6 at doses 0.1 to 3.0 mg/kg. In the 0.1-3.0 mg/kg groups, partial responders had among the lowest normalized peripheral clonal expansion, particularly in CD8+ T cells. On average, CD8+ T cells showed more expanded clones than CD4+ T cells after ivuxolimab. Which antigens the clonally expanded peripheral T cells were specific for was not determined. Low levels of normalized T-cell clonal expansion were also seen in some nonresponding patients.

In this chain, TRBV7-9 is recombined with TRBJ2-7, with the D gene call left open. The sequence was collected from an adult with an advanced solid tumor such as melanoma, head and neck, liver or kidney cancer. The specimen comprised CD4+ or CD8+ T cells sorted from blood, sampled in a trial of the OX40 agonist ivuxolimab. The nucleotide sequence is TGTGCCAGCAGCTTAGCGGCAATATACGAGCAGTACTTC. It is translated as CASSLAAIYEQYF.